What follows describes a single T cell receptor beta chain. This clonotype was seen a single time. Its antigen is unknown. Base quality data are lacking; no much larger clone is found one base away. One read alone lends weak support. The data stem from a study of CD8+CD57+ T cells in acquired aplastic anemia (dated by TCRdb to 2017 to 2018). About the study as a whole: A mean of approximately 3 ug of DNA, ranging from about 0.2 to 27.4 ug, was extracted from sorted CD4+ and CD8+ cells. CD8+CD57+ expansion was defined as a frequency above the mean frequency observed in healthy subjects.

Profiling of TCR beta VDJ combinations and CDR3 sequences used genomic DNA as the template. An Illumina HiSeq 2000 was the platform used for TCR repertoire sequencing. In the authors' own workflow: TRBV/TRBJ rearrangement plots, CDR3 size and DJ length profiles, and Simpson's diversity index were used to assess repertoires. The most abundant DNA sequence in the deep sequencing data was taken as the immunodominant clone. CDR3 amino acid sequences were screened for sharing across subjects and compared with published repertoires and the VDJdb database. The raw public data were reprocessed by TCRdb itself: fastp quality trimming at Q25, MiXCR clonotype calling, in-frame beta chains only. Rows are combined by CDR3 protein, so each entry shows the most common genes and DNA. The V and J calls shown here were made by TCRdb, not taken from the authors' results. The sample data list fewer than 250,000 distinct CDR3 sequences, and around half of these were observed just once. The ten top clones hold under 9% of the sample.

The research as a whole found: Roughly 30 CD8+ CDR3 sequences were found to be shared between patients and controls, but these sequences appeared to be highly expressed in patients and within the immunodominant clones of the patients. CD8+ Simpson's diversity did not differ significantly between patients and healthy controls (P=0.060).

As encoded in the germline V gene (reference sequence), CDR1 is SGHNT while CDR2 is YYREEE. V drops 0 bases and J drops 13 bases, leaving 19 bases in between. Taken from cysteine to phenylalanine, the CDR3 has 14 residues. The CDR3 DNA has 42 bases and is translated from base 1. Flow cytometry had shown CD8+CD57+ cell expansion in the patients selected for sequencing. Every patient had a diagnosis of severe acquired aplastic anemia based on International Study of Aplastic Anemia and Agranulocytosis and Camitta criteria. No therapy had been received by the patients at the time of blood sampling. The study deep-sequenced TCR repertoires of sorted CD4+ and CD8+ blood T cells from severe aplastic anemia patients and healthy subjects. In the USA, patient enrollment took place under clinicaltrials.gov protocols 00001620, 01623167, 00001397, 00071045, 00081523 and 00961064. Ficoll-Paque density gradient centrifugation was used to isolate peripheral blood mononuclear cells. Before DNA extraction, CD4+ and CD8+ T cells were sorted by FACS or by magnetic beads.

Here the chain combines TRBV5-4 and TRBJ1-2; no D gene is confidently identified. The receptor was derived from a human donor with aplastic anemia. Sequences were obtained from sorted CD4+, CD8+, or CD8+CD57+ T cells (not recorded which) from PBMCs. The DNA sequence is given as TGTGCCAGCAGCTTGGACAGCGCATTCCCGATCGGCACCTTC. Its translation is CASSLDSAFPIGTF.